This TCR beta chain originates from a study of lymphopenia after photon versus proton radiotherapy. Measured with immunoSEQ multiplex PCR; TCRdb has only the in-frame clones, and not every one. This table has about 50,000 clones, roughly 90% appearing once. From germline, CDR1 is SGHRS and CDR2 YFSETQ. The CDR3 contains 14 residues. The V gene lost 5 bases and the J gene lost 2 bases, with 13 bases spanning the gap. The sample here was peripheral blood, taken from a patient treated with photon-based radiotherapy. This chain connects TRBV5-1 to TRBJ1-1, with D perhaps TRBD1 (5 bases). The TCR sequence derives from a woman aged 40 to 50 with cholangiocarcinoma. CDR3 in amino acids: CASRQDTLNTEAFF. CDR3 sequence (DNA): TGCGCCAGCAGACAGGACACCTTAAACACTGAAGCTTTCTTT.